Below are 14 T cell receptor beta chains sequenced from a single sample in a study of Ad26.COV2.S vaccination and SARS-CoV-2 variants. Specified treatment: around 19 received Ad26.COV2.S at low or high dose, single or two shots; 5 received placebo; per-sample allocation not given. Each sample was drawn 63 days after the first injection (of vaccine or placebo). The data were produced by immunoSEQ multiplex PCR, yet TCRdb's version contains in-frame clones alone and is incomplete. The table includes about 680,000 clones, more than 80% detected once. The specimen comprised peripheral blood, sampled in a trial of Ad26.COV2.S vaccine versus placebo. These receptors all stem from a person aged 18-60 years who received the Ad26.COV2.S COVID-19 vaccine or a placebo.

Points on this clone: Other DNA sequences in this sample translate to the same CDR3. This sequence joins TRBV30 and TRBJ1-1; D unclear. Germline CDR1 is GTSNPN and CDR2 is SVGIG (reference sequence). The CDR3 length is 13 residues. V was clipped by 2 bases and J by 1 base, with 8 bases between them. DNA of the CDR3: TGTGCCTGGAGTCCCGGCGGGAACACTGAAGCTTTCTTT. Its translation is CAWSPGGNTEAFF.

The chain links TRBV7-9 to TRBJ1-2; the D gene is possibly TRBD1 (6 bases). The CDR3 consists of 13 residues. Trimming cost V 5 bases and J 8 bases, with 15 bases left between them. Germline V gene lookup returns CDR1 SEHNR and CDR2 FQNEAQ (reference sequence). CDR3 nucleotides: TGTGCCAGCAGCCGAACAGGGACGGAAGGCTACACCTTC. Protein: CASSRTGTEGYTF.

This chain links TRBV2 with TRBJ1-5; D not certain. The CDR3 length is 15 residues. Trimming took off 4 bases at V and 0 bases at J, with 10 bases between the two ends. Germline CDR1 SNHLY, CDR2 FYNNEI. CDR3 DNA sequence: TGTGCCAGCAGTGGGGTCGGAAATAGCAATCAGCCCCAGCATTTT. This encodes CASSGVGNSNQPQHF.

CDR3 loop: CASSQEWGGQPQHF. In nucleotides, the CDR3 is TGCGCCAGCAGCCAAGAGTGGGGCGGCCAGCCCCAGCATTTT. The V call is TRBV4-3, the J call TRBJ1-5, with D perhaps TRBD1 (5 bases). Trimming took 0 bases from V and 7 from J, leaving 10 bases between them. The CDR3 runs 14 residues. From germline, CDR1 is LGHNA and CDR2 YSLEER.

This chain joins TRBV25-1 and TRBJ1-1; 7 nucleotides align to TRBD1. The CDR3 contains 12 residues. From germline, CDR1 is MGHDK and CDR2 SYGVNS. With 10 bases clipped from V and 4 bases from J, the junction kept 6 bases outside the gene matches. CDR3 sequence: CATRGGGTEAFF. The CDR3 DNA reads as TGTGCCACCAGGGGGGGAGGCACTGAAGCTTTCTTT.

The chain recombines TRBV19 with TRBJ2-7; D is perhaps TRBD1 (6 bases). Germline V gene data show CDR1 as LNHDA and CDR2 as SQIVND (reference sequence). The CDR3 contains 14 residues. V was pared by 5 bases and J by 3 bases, with 14 bases between. In DNA, the CDR3 is TGTGCCAGTAGTTCCGGGACACCTAACTACGAGCAGTACTTC. Translating gives CASSSGTPNYEQYF.

A word on this clone: In the same sample, other DNA sequences code for this CDR3. The chain links TRBV3-1 (or the pseudogene TRBV3-2) to TRBJ1-1, with D unclear. Trimming removed 1 base from V and 1 base from J, with 4 bases in between. Germline CDR1 reads LGHDT; CDR2 reads YNNKEL (reference sequence). The CDR3 has 13 residues. The CDR3 is CASSQGANTEAFF. CDR3 bases: TGTGCCAGCAGCCAAGGCGCGAACACTGAAGCTTTCTTT.

The rearrangement uses TRBV3-1 (or the pseudogene TRBV3-2) and TRBJ2-3; TRBD2 agrees at 9 bases. Germline CDR1 is LGHDT and CDR2 is YNNKEL (reference sequence). V trimming: 2 bases; J trimming: 4 bases; junction bases outside the gene matches: 4. The CDR3 is 15 residues long. CDR3 DNA sequence: TGTGCCAGCAGCCAATCGGGCGGGAGGGCAGATACGCAGTATTTT. Encoded protein: CASSQSGGRADTQYF.

This chain joins TRBV12-3 or TRBV12-4 and TRBJ2-7, with TRBD1 matching over 7 bases. V lost 3 bases, J lost 13 bases, and 9 bases stayed unmatched. The CDR3 has 12 amino acids. CDR3 amino acids: CASSLERQGVYF. In DNA, the CDR3 is TGTGCCAGCAGTTTGGAACGACAGGGAGTATACTTC.

The rearrangement joins TRBV5-1 to TRBJ2-4, with D possibly being TRBD1 (7 bases). From germline, CDR1 is SGHRS and CDR2 YFSETQ. V was trimmed by 5 bases and J by 8 bases, leaving 14 bases between them. The CDR3 contains 13 residues. The CDR3 region is CASSFDREDIQYF. The CDR3 DNA follows: TGCGCCAGCAGTTTCGACAGGGAGGACATTCAGTACTTC.

V usage is TRBV9 and J usage is TRBJ2-2; D unresolved. Trimming cost V 4 bases and J 4 bases, with 14 bases left between them. The CDR3 spans 15 residues. Germline CDR1 is SGDLS and CDR2 is YYNGEE. The CDR3 sequence: CASSITGIGTGELFF. CDR3 DNA: TGTGCCAGCAGCATAACGGGCATCGGCACCGGGGAGCTGTTTTTT.

The chain carries TRBV5-1 and TRBJ2-5; 7 bases fit TRBD2. With 4 bases clipped from V and 4 bases from J, the junction kept 13 bases outside the gene matches. Germline V CDR1 and CDR2: SGHRS, YFSETQ. CDR3 length equals 16 residues. CDR3 sequence (DNA): TGCGCCAGCAGCCTACGACTGGGCGGGGGTGGAGAGACCCAGTACTTC. Translated, it gives CASSLRLGGGGETQYF.

This clone was seen a few times. The chain combines TRBV6-5 with TRBJ1-1, with D unclear. This CDR3 is 12 amino acids long. Trimming removed 6 bases from V and 2 bases from J, with 7 bases in between. In germline, CDR1 is MNHEY, CDR2 SVGAGI. This chain's CDR3 is CASRSVNTEAFF. In nucleotides, the CDR3 is TGTGCCAGCAGGTCGGTCAACACTGAAGCTTTCTTT.

This chain joins TRBV14 and TRBJ1-1; D is uncertain. CDR3 length equals 15 residues. The germline gives CDR1 SGHDN, CDR2 FVKESK. Trimming cost V 1 base and J 0 bases, with 9 bases left between them. The CDR3 reads CASSQVVSVNTEAFF. CDR3 nucleotide sequence: TGTGCCAGCAGCCAAGTCGTCAGTGTGAACACTGAAGCTTTCTTT.